Detailed here is one T cell receptor (beta chain). Its antigen remains unidentified. This sample is part of a study of memory CD4+ T cells and cytomegalovirus serostatus. As handled by the study authors: Out-of-frame sequences were removed, leaving 2 million to 2.5 million distinct TCRbeta sequences. Data came from immunoSEQ multiplex PCR; TCRdb stores just in-frame clones and leaves some out. The V and J calls and clone size were taken over from that table, and D and trimming were inferred from the DNA. The sample lists roughly 54,000 clones; roughly four fifths were seen once. Overall study results and limits: About two fifths of the roughly 150 known CMV-associated TCRbeta sequences appeared in CD4+ memory.

Per the germline V gene, CDR1 is SGHAT and CDR2 is FQNNGV. The CDR3 covers 14 residues. V was clipped by 2 bases and J by 3 bases, with 9 bases between them. The sort gate was single viable CD3+CD4+CD8-CD45RO+ cells for memory CD4+ T cells. The rearrangement links TRBV11-2 to TRBJ2-3; D is possibly TRBD1 (5 bases). The sequence came from an adult in good health and CMV-seronegative. The sequenced sample consisted of memory CD4+ T cells from blood. As DNA, the CDR3 is TGTGCCAGCAGCTTACTACAGGCGACAGATACGCAGTATTTT. Translating it yields CASSLLQATDTQYF.